Each of the 7 T cell receptor beta chains below was sequenced from the same sample in a study of identical twins. TCRdb independently ran MiXCR on the 5' RACE reads; one entry per CDR3 protein. The sample has about 250,000 distinct CDR3 sequences; around 15% are singletons. Material: memory (CD45RO+) T cells sorted from blood. Receptors were obtained from a woman under 30 in good health.

The rearrangement uses TRBV4-3 and TRBJ2-7; D unresolved. Trimming pared 1 base from V and 2 bases from J, leaving 18 bases between. The CDR3 is 17 amino acids. Germline CDR1 reads LGHNA; CDR2 reads YSLEER. CDR3 sequence reads: CASSQGGYPSQTYEQYF. The CDR3 nucleotides read TGCGCCAGCAGCCAAGGTGGTTACCCCAGTCAAACCTACGAGCAGTACTTC.

V and J are TRBV11-2 and TRBJ2-7; TRBD1 matches 10 bases. V was clipped by 5 bases and J by 9 bases; unmatched bases: 10. This CDR3 contains 14 residues. CDR1 is SGHAT, CDR2 FQNNGV, per germline. Written as DNA, the CDR3 is TGTGCCAGCAGCCCAACGACAGGGGGCAAGATGCAGTACTTC. Protein: CASSPTTGGKMQYF. The full variable domain, in which reference TRBV11-2 and TRBJ2-7 provide the parts outside the CDR3, is EAGVAQSPRYKIIEKRQSVAFWCNPISGHATLYWYQQILGQGPKLLIQFQNNGVVDDSQLPKDRFSAERLKGVDSTLKIQPAKLEDSAVYLCASSPTTGGKMQYFGPGTRLTVT.

This clonotype was detected ten times or more. The chain links TRBV5-1 to TRBJ2-3, with D possibly TRBD2 on 6 matching bases. Trimming took off 6 bases at V and 6 bases at J, with 14 bases between the two ends. The germline V gene has CDR1 SGHRS and CDR2 YFSETQ. The CDR3 length is 13 residues. As DNA, the CDR3 is TGCGCCAGCACCGTAAATAGCGGCGATACGCAGTATTTT. It codes for CASTVNSGDTQYF.

There are many counts of this clonotype. V and J are TRBV20-1 and TRBJ1-5, with D perhaps TRBD1 (5 bases). Germline V lookup: CDR1 DFQATT, CDR2 SNEGSKA (reference sequence). V lost 2 bases, J lost 3 bases, and 11 bases lay in between. The CDR3 contains 14 residues. CDR3 residues: CSARQGPPNQPQHF. The CDR3 nucleotides read TGCAGTGCTAGACAGGGTCCCCCCAATCAGCCCCAGCATTTT.

This clonotype occurred a few times. The chain uses TRBV7-8 and TRBJ1-4; D might be TRBD1 (5 bases). The V gene's germline CDR1 is SGHVS and CDR2 FQNEAQ. The CDR3 runs to 13 residues. V lost 3 bases and J lost 8, with 10 bases in between. The CDR3 sequence is CASSLGLREKLFF. The CDR3, as DNA: TGTGCCAGCAGCTTGGGACTTCGGGAAAAACTGTTTTTT.

This clonotype was counted a few times. CDR3 coding DNA: TGTGCCACCAGCAGAGGTTCTAGCGGGAATGAGCAGTTCTTC. Its translation: CATSRGSSGNEQFF. J is TRBJ2-1 and V is TRBV15, with 8 positions matching TRBD2. Germline lookup yields CDR1 LNHNV and CDR2 YYDKDF (reference sequence). V shed 1 base and J 7 bases; nucleotides not matched to a gene: 3. The CDR3 spans 14 residues.

This clonotype was picked up a small number of times. This chain links TRBV7-3 with TRBJ1-2, with D perhaps TRBD1 (6 bases). CDR3 length: 17 residues. Trimming stripped 5 bases from V and 7 bases from J, with 26 bases between. The germline V gene has CDR1 SGHTA and CDR2 FQGTGA. In nucleotides, the CDR3 is TGTGCCAGCAGCAATTTGGGGGGCCCGGGGAGATCTGGTGGCTACACCTTC. It yields the protein CASSNLGGPGRSGGYTF.